This entry lists 27 T cell receptor beta chains sequenced from one sample in a study of response to subunit inactivated influenza vaccine. In TCRdb, the RT-PCR reads were re-called with MiXCR into one record per CDR3 protein. The sample has roughly 780,000 distinct CDR3 sequences, 15% to 20% seen once. This specimen was PBMCs from blood, taken roughly 5 days after vaccination. Source of these receptors: a man aged 50-60 years who received an inactivated influenza vaccine.

This clonotype was seen a few times. The rearrangement links TRBV20-1 to TRBJ2-5; D ambiguous. Germline CDR1 DFQATT, CDR2 SNEGSKA (reference sequence). The V end was cut by 3 bases, the J end by 6 bases, with 14 bases between. This CDR3 has 13 residues. CDR3 in amino acids: CSASGPSDKTQYF. The CDR3 nucleotides read TGCAGTGCTAGTGGCCCGTCGGATAAGACCCAGTACTTC.

This clonotype was recorded once. The chain is built from TRBV11-2 and TRBJ2-2; 7 bases map to TRBD1. The CDR3 has 16 amino acids. Germline V gives CDR1 SGHAT, CDR2 FQNNGV. V trimming: 5 bases; J trimming: 6 bases; junction bases outside the gene matches: 12. The CDR3 DNA sequence: TGTGCCAGCAGCAAACTATCACAGGGGTTGGCCGGGGAGCTGTTTTTT. Translated, it gives CASSKLSQGLAGELFF.

This clonotype was counted only a few times. The chain carries TRBV20-1 and TRBJ1-1; unclear D gene. The CDR3 has 13 residues. CDR1 is DFQATT, CDR2 SNEGSKA, per germline (reference sequence). The germline V and J ends were trimmed by 3 bases and 1 base, with 9 bases remaining between them. The CDR3 bases are TGCAGTGCTAGTTTGGTTGCGAACACTGAAGCTTTCTTT. Its protein is CSASLVANTEAFF.

This clonotype has more than one count but fewer than ten. This chain connects TRBV10-3 to TRBJ2-3; D is perhaps TRBD2 (5 bases). CDR1 is ENHRY and CDR2 is SYGVKD in the germline V gene. The CDR3 spans 15 residues. The V gene lost 2 bases and the J gene lost 4 bases, with 13 bases spanning the gap. In DNA form, the CDR3 reads TGTGCCATCAGTGAGGTGGGAGTTGTAGCAGATACGCAGTATTTT. Its protein is CAISEVGVVADTQYF.

The gene calls are TRBV20-1 and TRBJ2-3; 8 bases align to TRBD2. The V and J ends lost 3 bases and 4 bases, in that order; junction bases with no gene match: 12. This CDR3 is built from 16 residues. The germline V gene has CDR1 DFQATT and CDR2 SNEGSKA (reference sequence). CDR3 coding DNA: TGCAGTGCTAGTGTCCTCGGGACTAGAGCGCCAGATACGCAGTATTTT. Its protein product is CSASVLGTRAPDTQYF.

This clonotype was seen ten or more times. J is TRBJ2-2 and V is TRBV6-2 or TRBV6-3, with D possibly matching TRBD2 (5 bases). This CDR3 comprises 15 residues. The germline gives CDR1 MNHEY, CDR2 SVGEGT. Trimming took off 2 bases at V and 4 bases at J, with 11 bases between the two ends. CDR3 nucleotide sequence: TGTGCCAGCAGTTACGAGGGTATGGGCACCGGGGAGCTGTTTTTT. Its protein is CASSYEGMGTGELFF.

V gene TRBV3-1 combines with J gene TRBJ2-2; D is perhaps TRBD1 (6 bases). CDR3 length equals 16 residues. Germline assignment: CDR1 LGHDT and CDR2 YNNKEL (reference sequence). V was clipped by 0 bases and J by 6 bases, with 14 bases between them. The CDR3 sequence: CASSQEFSGVPGELFF. CDR3 DNA sequence: TGTGCCAGCAGCCAAGAATTTTCAGGGGTCCCCGGGGAGCTGTTTTTT.

The V gene is TRBV28, the J gene TRBJ1-5; D ambiguous. The CDR3 has 14 residues. The V and J ends lost 6 bases and 0 bases respectively, with 9 bases between them. Germline values: CDR1 MDHEN, CDR2 SYDVKM. This CDR3 is CASSPYNSNQPQHF. Here the CDR3 DNA reads TGTGCCAGCAGCCCGTATAATAGCAATCAGCCCCAGCATTTT.

This clonotype was seen repeatedly, ten times or more. The chain links TRBV7-2 to TRBJ2-1; perhaps TRBD2 as D (5 bases). The ends were cut back, 6 bases at V and 0 bases at J, with 6 bases in the middle. The CDR3 loop spans 13 amino acids. Germline V CDR1 and CDR2: SGHTA, FQGNSA. The CDR3: CASSRGSYNEQFF. CDR3 DNA sequence: TGTGCCAGCAGTCGGGGCTCCTACAATGAGCAGTTCTTC.

This clonotype was observed a few times. The J gene is TRBJ1-5, the V gene TRBV11-2; D not resolved. Germline V gene sequence: CDR1 SGHAT, CDR2 FQNNGV. The CDR3 runs to 13 residues. Trimming cost V 2 bases and J 5 bases, with 7 bases left between them. CDR3 DNA sequence: TGTGCCAGCAGCTTACAGCAACATCAGCCCCAGCATTTT. This sequence encodes CASSLQQHQPQHF. The full variable domain, in which reference TRBV11-2 and TRBJ1-5 provide the parts outside the CDR3, is EAGVAQSPRYKIIEKRQSVAFWCNPISGHATLYWYQQILGQGPKLLIQFQNNGVVDDSQLPKDRFSAERLKGVDSTLKIQPAKLEDSAVYLCASSLQQHQPQHFGDGTRLSIL.

This clonotype was counted a few times. The chain joins TRBV20-1 to TRBJ1-5, with 9 bases aligning to TRBD1. V shed 6 bases, J shed 2 bases, and the junction held 14 bases outside the gene matches. Germline lookup yields CDR1 DFQATT and CDR2 SNEGSKA (reference sequence). The CDR3 extends over 17 amino acids. The CDR3 is CSATVGQGFVGNQPQHF. The DNA of the CDR3 is TGCAGTGCCACGGTCGGACAGGGGTTTGTTGGCAATCAGCCCCAGCATTTT.

V usage is TRBV20-1 and J usage is TRBJ2-3; TRBD2 is a possible D gene (5 bases). Trimming cost V 1 base and J 4 bases, with 15 bases left between them. Looked up from germline, CDR1 is DFQATT and CDR2 is SNEGSKA (reference sequence). There are 15 residues in the CDR3. The CDR3 reads CSARGAHAGSDTQYF. Here the CDR3 DNA reads TGCAGTGCTAGAGGAGCTCATGCGGGTTCAGATACGCAGTATTTT.

The chain couples TRBV7-2 to TRBJ2-2; D gene unclear. This CDR3 is built from 16 residues. The germline V gene encodes CDR1 SGHTA and CDR2 FQGNSA. Trimming took 1 base from V and 0 from J, leaving 9 bases between them. The CDR3 reads CASSLDPVANTGELFF. DNA for the CDR3: TGTGCCAGCAGCTTAGATCCGGTGGCGAACACCGGGGAGCTGTTTTTT.

This chain uses TRBV6-1 with TRBJ2-7; TRBD2 matches at 15 bases. V shed 6 bases and J 3 bases; nucleotides not matched to a gene: 9. The CDR3 runs 17 residues. Looked up from germline, CDR1 is MNHNS and CDR2 is SASEGT. The CDR3 region has the DNA TGTGCCAGCAGGGGAAGGGGACTAGCGGGGGGTTTCTACGAGCAGTACTTC. It encodes CASRGRGLAGGFYEQYF.

This clonotype was found a few times. V usage is TRBV11-2 and J usage is TRBJ2-3; possible D gene TRBD2, 6 bases. This CDR3 comprises 18 residues. V dropped 5 bases and J dropped 0 bases, with 21 bases sitting between them. Germline-derived CDR1 and CDR2 are SGHAT and FQNNGV. The CDR3 spells CASSPSWTIRSSTDTQYF. The CDR3 DNA is TGTGCCAGCAGCCCATCCTGGACTATCCGATCTAGCACAGATACGCAGTATTTT.

This rearrangement joins TRBV5-1 to TRBJ1-1; D call uncertain. V dropped 3 bases and J dropped 1 base, with 10 bases sitting between them. The CDR3 spans 14 residues. Germline V CDR1 and CDR2: SGHRS, YFSETQ. CDR3 protein: CASSSKDGNTEAFF. The DNA of the CDR3 is TGCGCCAGCAGCTCGAAAGACGGGAACACTGAAGCTTTCTTT.

This clonotype has just a few counts. V and J are TRBV7-2 and TRBJ1-5; 7 nucleotides agree with TRBD1. V shed 6 bases, J shed 1 base, and the junction held 6 bases outside the gene matches. The CDR3 extends over 15 amino acids. Germline CDR1 reads SGHTA; CDR2 reads FQGNSA. The DNA for the CDR3 is TGTGCCAGCAGATTCACAGGGGCCAGCAATCAGCCCCAGCATTTT. Translating gives CASRFTGASNQPQHF.

This clonotype was counted between two and nine times. V and J are TRBV12-3 or TRBV12-4 and TRBJ1-5; D perhaps matches TRBD1 (5 bases). Trimming took 3 bases from V and 5 from J, leaving 11 bases between them. CDR3 size: 14 residues. The CDR3 bases are TGTGCCAGCAGTTTCGCGGGACCTCATCAGCCCCAGCATTTT. Its protein product is CASSFAGPHQPQHF.

CDR3 sequence: CASSQGQGNQETQYF. The CDR3 bases are TGCGCCAGCAGCCAGGGACAGGGGAACCAAGAGACCCAGTACTTC. The chain combines TRBV4-1 with TRBJ2-5; 10 bases map to TRBD1. The J segment lost 0 bases and the V segment lost 3 bases, leaving 1 base of the junction unmatched. This CDR3 comprises 15 residues. The V gene's germline CDR1 is MGHRA and CDR2 YSYEKL.

The sample holds a few counts of this clonotype. The chain is built from TRBV7-2 and TRBJ2-3; 9 positions agree with TRBD1. Germline assignment: CDR1 SGHTA and CDR2 FQGNSA. The CDR3 is 16 residues long. V dropped 5 bases and J dropped 4; count of bases not matched to a gene: 10. CDR3 amino acids: CASSPRDRDSADTQYF. CDR3 nucleotides: TGTGCCAGCAGCCCGAGGGACAGGGATTCCGCAGATACGCAGTATTTT.

This clonotype was observed a few times. The chain joins TRBV6-5 to TRBJ2-5; TRBD1 aligns across 7 bases. CDR1 and CDR2 from the germline V gene are MNHEY and SVGAGI. V lost 2 bases, J lost 3 bases, and 15 bases stayed unmatched. The CDR3 is made up of 18 amino acids. For the CDR3, the DNA is TGTGCCAGCAGTTACCACTCTGACAGGGTCCAGGCCGAAGAGACCCAGTACTTC. This codes for CASSYHSDRVQAEETQYF.

V gene TRBV7-3 combines with J gene TRBJ2-1; 14 nucleotides match TRBD2. V lost 5 bases to trimming and J lost 8 bases; unmatched junction nucleotides: 8. Germline assignment: CDR1 SGHTA and CDR2 FQGTGA. This CDR3 is built from 16 residues. The CDR3 DNA reads TGTGCCAGCAGCATTGGGCCGGGACTAGCGGGAGATGAGCAGTTCTTC. This gives the protein CASSIGPGLAGDEQFF.

This clonotype showed up just a few times. The V and J genes are TRBV5-5 and TRBJ2-1, with 8 bases matching TRBD2. Germline lookup yields CDR1 SGHKS and CDR2 YYEKEE (reference sequence). Trimming cost V 2 bases and J 6 bases; bases outside gene matches: 4. There are 14 residues in the CDR3. The CDR3 nucleotides read TGTGCCAGCAGCTTTCACGGGGGGGCCAATGAGCAGTTCTTC. Amino acid sequence: CASSFHGGANEQFF.

This clonotype was observed a few times. The chain joins TRBV20-1 to TRBJ2-1; TRBD1 matches 7 bases. There are 15 residues in the CDR3. Unmatched junction bases numbered 9, after V lost 7 bases and J lost 0 bases. The germline V gene encodes CDR1 DFQATT and CDR2 SNEGSKA (reference sequence). As DNA, the CDR3 is TGCAGTGTTACGTCAGGGGGTGACTCCTACAATGAGCAGTTCTTC. Protein sequence: CSVTSGGDSYNEQFF.

V is TRBV2 and J is TRBJ2-3; no definite D call. Per the germline V gene, CDR1 is SNHLY and CDR2 is FYNNEI. The CDR3 runs to 17 residues. DNA of the CDR3: TGTACCCTCAGTTTCCCCCTCCTAACCGATGGCACAGATACGCAGTATTTT. It translates to CTLSFPLLTDGTDTQYF.

The chain carries TRBV4-3 and TRBJ2-4; TRBD2 matches 11 bases. CDR1 is LGHNA and CDR2 is YSLEER in the germline V gene. The CDR3 has 20 amino acids. V dropped 0 bases and J dropped 0; count of bases not matched to a gene: 10. In nucleotides, the CDR3 is TGCGCCAGCAGCCAAGATAATAGGGTACTAGCGGGGGTAGCCAAAAACATTCAGTACTTC. Its protein product is CASSQDNRVLAGVAKNIQYF.

The chain links TRBV20-1 to TRBJ2-5; D uncertain. The CDR3 extends over 13 amino acids. Germline-derived CDR1 and CDR2 are DFQATT and SNEGSKA (reference sequence). V was cut by 4 bases and J by 2 bases, with 11 bases left in between. The CDR3 DNA follows: TGCAGTGCTATCCCGCAGCCACAAGAGACCCAGTACTTC. It yields the protein CSAIPQPQETQYF.